Listed below are T cell receptor beta chains from one sample, sequenced in a study of blood T cell repertoires in COVID-19. Measured with immunoSEQ multiplex PCR; TCRdb has only the in-frame clones, and not every one. The sample includes approximately 200,000 clones, about 85% seen only once; the top ten take over 15%. The sequenced sample consisted of PBMCs or T cells enriched from blood (not recorded which). The origin of the receptors is a middle-aged man who had recovered from COVID-19. Each CDR3 is given with its conserved first and last residue. Each record gives: D gene, clone size, V gene, J gene, CDR3 DNA, CDR3 protein. D genes are given only for firm matches. Clone sizes are given selectively: once, few, many, or a class where the clone is expanded.

d_gene: TRBD1
abundance: .
v_gene: TRBV6-1
j_gene: TRBJ1-3
CDR3nt: TGTGCCAGCAGTGGGGGACAGGGGAGTCTTGGCTCTGGAAACACCATATATTTT
CDR3aa: CASSGGQGSLGSGNTIYF

d_gene: .
abundance: once
v_gene: TRBV29-1
j_gene: TRBJ1-5
CDR3nt: TGCAGCGTCGGGGGGGGTTACCAGCCCCAGCATTTT
CDR3aa: CSVGGGYQPQHF

d_gene: TRBD2
abundance: .
v_gene: TRBV7-8
j_gene: TRBJ2-2
CDR3nt: TGTGCCAGCAGCCGCGGGAGCCCCACCGGGGAGCTGTTTTTT
CDR3aa: CASSRGSPTGELFF

d_gene: TRBD1
abundance: .
v_gene: TRBV30
j_gene: TRBJ1-2
CDR3nt: TGTGCCTGGTCGGGACAGTACTATGGCTACACCTTC
CDR3aa: CAWSGQYYGYTF

d_gene: .
abundance: .
v_gene: TRBV28
j_gene: TRBJ2-7
CDR3nt: TGTGCCACCGGTGGCAGGTACTACGAGCAGTACTTC
CDR3aa: CATGGRYYEQYF

d_gene: TRBD1
abundance: .
v_gene: TRBV29-1
j_gene: TRBJ1-1
CDR3nt: TGCAGCGCCGAGGGACAGAAGAACACTGAAGCTTTCTTT
CDR3aa: CSAEGQKNTEAFF

d_gene: .
abundance: .
v_gene: TRBV6-5
j_gene: TRBJ1-1
CDR3nt: TGTGCCAGCAGCCTAGGAATGGCCACTGAAGCTTTCTTT
CDR3aa: CASSLGMATEAFF

d_gene: TRBD2
abundance: few
v_gene: TRBV7-2
j_gene: TRBJ2-3
CDR3nt: TGTGCCAGCAGCTTAGGAGCGGGAGCCGGGGGAGATACGCAGTATTTT
CDR3aa: CASSLGAGAGGDTQYF

d_gene: .
abundance: .
v_gene: TRBV6-5
j_gene: TRBJ2-2
CDR3nt: TGTGCCAGCAGAGAGGGAAACACCGGGGAGCTGTTTTTT
CDR3aa: CASREGNTGELFF

d_gene: .
abundance: .
v_gene: TRBV14
j_gene: TRBJ2-3
CDR3nt: TGTGCCAGCAGCCAAGAGGAGGAACGGCACTGGCTGGATTTT
CDR3aa: CASSQEEERHWLDF